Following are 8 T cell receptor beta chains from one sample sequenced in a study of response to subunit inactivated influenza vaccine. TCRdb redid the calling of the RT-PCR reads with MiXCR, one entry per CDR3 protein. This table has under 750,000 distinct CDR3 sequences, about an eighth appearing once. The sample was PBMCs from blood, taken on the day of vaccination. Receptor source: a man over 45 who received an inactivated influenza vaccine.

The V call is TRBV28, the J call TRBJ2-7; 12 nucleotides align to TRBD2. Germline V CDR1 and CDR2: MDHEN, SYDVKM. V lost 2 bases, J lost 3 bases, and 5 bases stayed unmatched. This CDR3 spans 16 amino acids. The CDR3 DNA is TGTGCCAGCAGTTTAGGATCGACTAGCGGGAGCTACGAGCAGTACTTC. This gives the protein CASSLGSTSGSYEQYF.

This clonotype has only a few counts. The CDR3 DNA reads TGTGCCAGCAGCCGTAACATATTCGCGAACACCGGGGAGCTGTTTTTT. Its protein product is CASSRNIFANTGELFF. The chain recombines TRBV5-4 with TRBJ2-2, with D unclear. Trimming stripped 4 bases from V and 0 bases from J, with 13 bases between. The CDR3 has 16 residues. CDR1 and CDR2 from the germline V gene are SGHNT and YYREEE (reference sequence).

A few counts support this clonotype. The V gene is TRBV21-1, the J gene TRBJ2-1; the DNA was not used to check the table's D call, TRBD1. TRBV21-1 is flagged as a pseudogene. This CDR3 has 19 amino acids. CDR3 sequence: CASSKFPEIGRVTNNEQFF. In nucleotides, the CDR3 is TGTGCCAGCAGCAAATTCCCAGAGATTGGGCGGGTTACGAACAATGAGCAGTTCTTC.

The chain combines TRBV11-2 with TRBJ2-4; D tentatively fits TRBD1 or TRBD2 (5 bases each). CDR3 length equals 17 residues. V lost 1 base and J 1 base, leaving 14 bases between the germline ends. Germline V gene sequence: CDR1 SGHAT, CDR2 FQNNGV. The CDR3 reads CASSLGGGWGAKNIQYF. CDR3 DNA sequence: TGTGCCAGCAGCTTAGGCGGCGGTTGGGGGGCCAAAAACATTCAGTACTTC.

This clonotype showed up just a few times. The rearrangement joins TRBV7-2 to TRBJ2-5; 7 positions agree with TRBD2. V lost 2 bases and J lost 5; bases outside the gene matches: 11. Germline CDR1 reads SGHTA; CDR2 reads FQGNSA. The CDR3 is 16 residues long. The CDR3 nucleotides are TGTGCCAGCAGCTTACTAGCGGTCCCCAGAAGGGAGACCCAGTACTTC. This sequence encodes CASSLLAVPRRETQYF.

The CDR3 here is CAWSVLSSNQPQHF. CDR3 DNA sequence: TGTGCCTGGAGTGTACTTAGCAGCAATCAGCCCCAGCATTTT. The genes are TRBV30 and TRBJ1-5, with D uncertain. This CDR3 is built from 14 residues. V was trimmed by 0 bases and J by 1 base, leaving 7 bases between them. CDR1 and CDR2 (germline): GTSNPN, SVGIG (reference sequence).

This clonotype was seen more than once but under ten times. The CDR3 spells CASSRDWGETQYF. For the CDR3, the DNA is TGTGCCAGCAGCCGGGACTGGGGGGAGACCCAGTACTTC. The rearrangement links TRBV7-2 to TRBJ2-5; D might be TRBD2 (6 bases). This CDR3 comprises 13 residues. The germline gives CDR1 SGHTA, CDR2 FQGNSA. V was trimmed by 5 bases and J by 5 bases, leaving 12 bases between them.

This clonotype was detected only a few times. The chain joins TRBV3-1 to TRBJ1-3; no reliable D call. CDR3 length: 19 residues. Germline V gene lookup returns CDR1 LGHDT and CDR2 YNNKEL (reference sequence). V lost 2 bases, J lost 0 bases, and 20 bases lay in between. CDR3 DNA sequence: TGTGCCAGCAGCCAACGCCCTCCAGGACGGCGCCTCTCTGGAAACACCATATATTTT. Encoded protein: CASSQRPPGRRLSGNTIYF. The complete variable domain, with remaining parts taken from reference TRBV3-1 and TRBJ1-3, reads DTAVSQTPKYLVTQMGNDKSIKCEQNLGHDTMYWYKQDSKKFLKIMFSYNNKELIINETVPNRFSPKSPDKAHLNLHINSLELGDSAVYFCASSQRPPGRRLSGNTIYFGEGSWLTVV.